The T cell receptor (beta chain) described here comes from a study of blood T cell repertoires in COVID-19. On the study more broadly: Acute and convalescent COVID-19 samples came from the United States, Italy and Spain.

Original data processing: Estimation of nucleated cell counts was performed using reference gene primer amplification. Libraries were prepared by immunoSEQ multiplex PCR; TCRdb keeps only in-frame clonotypes and omits some of them. That table is the source of V, J and clone size, and D and trimming were worked out from the DNA. The data contain around 300,000 clones, 80% to 95% of them seen just once; the ten biggest clones take up 0.9% to 1.2%. Two consecutive negative NP/OP PCR tests, clearance, or resolved symptoms defined Cohort 3 recovery. The ends lost 5 bases at V and 0 bases at J; junction bases unmatched: 0. CDR3 length equals 14 residues. In germline, CDR1 is KGHSH, CDR2 LQKENI.

The V gene is TRBV18, the J gene TRBJ2-7; 11 bases fit TRBD2. The receptor was derived from a woman aged 25 to 39 who had recovered from COVID-19. Material for sequencing was PBMCs or T cells enriched from blood (not recorded which). The CDR3 sequence is CASSTSGSSYEQYF. As DNA, the CDR3 is TGTGCCAGCTCAACTAGCGGGAGCTCCTACGAGCAGTACTTC.